This T cell receptor (beta chain) was found in a study of cytomegalovirus exposure and HLA in healthy donors. About this clone: Its matching antigen is unknown.

The PCR was carried out with 60 Vbeta primers and 13 Jbeta primers. Libraries were prepared by immunoSEQ multiplex PCR; TCRdb keeps only in-frame clonotypes and omits some of them. This table has 200,000 to 250,000 clones, under 80% appearing once. The V gene's germline CDR1 is WSHSY and CDR2 SAAADI. This CDR3 region has 13 residues. Trimming took off 5 bases at V and 6 bases at J, with 11 bases between the two ends. Study outcomes and limitations: Highly shared sequence variants in one cluster were likely a sequencing artifact.

This TCR derives from a woman aged 30 to 39 in good health and CMV-seronegative. The chain combines TRBV10-2 with TRBJ1-5; D is possibly TRBD1 (5 bases). Specimen: PBMCs. The CDR3 region is CASSSGLGQPQHF. The CDR3 DNA reads TGCGCCAGCAGTTCAGGGCTTGGTCAGCCCCAGCATTTT.